The entry below describes one T cell receptor (beta chain). From blood CD8+ and CD4+ T cells, TCR beta sequences were generated. Bulk CD8+ and CD4+ cells came from magnetic negative isolation; CD8+ TEMRA by FACS. Germline values: CDR1 MNHEY, CDR2 SVGAGI. CDR3 length: 15 amino acids. Between the trimmed V and J ends, which lost 5 bases and 0 bases, there was a span of 12 bases. These data are taken from a study of CD8 T cells in Susac syndrome. Study-level information: When blood was drawn, patients with Susac syndrome were on intravenous immunoglobulin alone, on corticosteroids, or therapy-naive.

RNA, at about 0.45 to 1 ug, was reverse transcribed with random hexamers. The TCR beta CDR3 was amplified by immunoSEQ multiplex PCR across 54 Vbeta, 13 Jbeta. MiXCR was run by TCRdb on the immunoSEQ multiplex PCR reads, yielding one entry per CDR3 protein. The table records 150,000 to 200,000 distinct CDR3 sequences, around 94% of them present only once. The J gene is TRBJ2-3, the V gene TRBV6-5, with D possibly being TRBD1 or TRBD2 (5 bases each). Input material: CD4+ T cells from PBMCs. The clonotype comes from a human donor with Susac syndrome. The CDR3, as DNA: TGTGCCAGCAGTCCTTGGGGACGGAGCACAGATACGCAGTATTTT. This encodes CASSPWGRSTDTQYF.